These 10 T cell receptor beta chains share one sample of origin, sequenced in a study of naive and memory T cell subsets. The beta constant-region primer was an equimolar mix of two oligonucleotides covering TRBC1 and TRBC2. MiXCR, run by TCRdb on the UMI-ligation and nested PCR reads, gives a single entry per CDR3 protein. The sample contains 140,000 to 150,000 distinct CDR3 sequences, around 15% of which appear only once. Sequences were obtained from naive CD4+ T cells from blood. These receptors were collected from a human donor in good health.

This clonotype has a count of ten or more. CDR3 protein: CSAGRAASTDTQYF. The CDR3 DNA follows: TGCAGTGCTGGGCGGGCTGCAAGCACAGATACGCAGTATTTT. The chain employs TRBV20-1 and TRBJ2-3; D possibly corresponds to TRBD2 (5 bases). Trimming left V 5 bases short and J 0 bases short, with 12 bases between. This CDR3 has 14 amino acids. The germline gives CDR1 DFQATT, CDR2 SNEGSKA (reference sequence).

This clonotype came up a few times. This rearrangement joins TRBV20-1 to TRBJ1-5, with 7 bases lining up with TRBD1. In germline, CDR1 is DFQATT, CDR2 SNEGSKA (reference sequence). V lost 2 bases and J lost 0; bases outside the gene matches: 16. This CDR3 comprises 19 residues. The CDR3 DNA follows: TGCAGTGCTAGAACACTCTGGTACAGGGGCAAGAATAGCAATCAGCCCCAGCATTTT. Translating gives CSARTLWYRGKNSNQPQHF.

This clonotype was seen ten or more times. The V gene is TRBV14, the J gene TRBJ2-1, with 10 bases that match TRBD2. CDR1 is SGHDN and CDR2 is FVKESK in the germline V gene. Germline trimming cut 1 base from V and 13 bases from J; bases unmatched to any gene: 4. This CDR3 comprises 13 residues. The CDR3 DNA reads TGTGCCAGCAGCCAAGTACTAGCGGGAAACCAGTTCTTC. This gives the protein CASSQVLAGNQFF.

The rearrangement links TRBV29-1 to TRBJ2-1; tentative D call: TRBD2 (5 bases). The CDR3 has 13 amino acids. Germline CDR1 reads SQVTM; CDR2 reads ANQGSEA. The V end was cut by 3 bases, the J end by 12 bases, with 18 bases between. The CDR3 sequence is CSVESTRALGQFF. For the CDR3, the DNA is TGCAGCGTTGAGTCTACTAGGGCCTTGGGGCAGTTCTTC.

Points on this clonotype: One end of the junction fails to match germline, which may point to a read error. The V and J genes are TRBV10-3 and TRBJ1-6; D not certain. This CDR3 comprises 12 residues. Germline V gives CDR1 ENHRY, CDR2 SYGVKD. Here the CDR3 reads CATSLLNSPLHF. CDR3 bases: TGTGCCACCAGTTTGTTAAATTCACCCCTCCACTTT.

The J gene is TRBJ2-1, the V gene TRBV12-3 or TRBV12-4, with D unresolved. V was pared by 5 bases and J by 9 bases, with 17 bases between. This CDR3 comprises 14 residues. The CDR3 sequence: CASSPVINVPEQFF. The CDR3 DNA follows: TGTGCCAGCAGTCCCGTAATAAATGTACCTGAGCAGTTCTTC.

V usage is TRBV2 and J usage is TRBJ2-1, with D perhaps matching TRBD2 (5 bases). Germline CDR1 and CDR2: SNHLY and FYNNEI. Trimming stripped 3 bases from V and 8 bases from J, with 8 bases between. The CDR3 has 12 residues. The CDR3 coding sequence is TGTGCCAGCAGTGAGGACTCGGATGAGCAGTTCTTC. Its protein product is CASSEDSDEQFF. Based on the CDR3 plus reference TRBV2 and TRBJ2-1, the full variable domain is EPEVTQTPSHQVTQMGQEVILRCVPISNHLYFYWYRQILGQKVEFLVSFYNNEISEKSEIFDDQFSVERPDGSNFTLKIRSTKLEDSAMYFCASSEDSDEQFFGPGTRLTVL.

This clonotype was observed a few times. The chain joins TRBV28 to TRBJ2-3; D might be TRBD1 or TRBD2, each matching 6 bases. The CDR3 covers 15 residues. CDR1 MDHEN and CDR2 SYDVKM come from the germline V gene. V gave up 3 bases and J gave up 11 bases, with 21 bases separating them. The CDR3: CASSFHPKRGEGQYF. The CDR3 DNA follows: TGTGCCAGCAGTTTCCATCCGAAAAGGGGGGAAGGGCAGTATTTT.

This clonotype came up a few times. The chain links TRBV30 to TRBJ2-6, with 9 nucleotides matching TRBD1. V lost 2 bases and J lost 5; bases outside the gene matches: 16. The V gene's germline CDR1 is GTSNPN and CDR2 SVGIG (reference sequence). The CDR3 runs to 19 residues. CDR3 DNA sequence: TGTGCCTGGAGTCAAAACCCCCTCCTCGACAGGGGGAGGGCCAACGTCCTGACTTTC. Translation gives CAWSQNPLLDRGRANVLTF.

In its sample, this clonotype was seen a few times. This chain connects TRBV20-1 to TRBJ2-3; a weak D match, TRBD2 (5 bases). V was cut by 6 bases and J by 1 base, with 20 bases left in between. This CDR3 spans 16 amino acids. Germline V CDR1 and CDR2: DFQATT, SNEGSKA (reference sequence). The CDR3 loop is CSARRDWARGTDTQYF. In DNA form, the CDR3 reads TGCAGTGCCAGAAGGGATTGGGCGAGGGGCACAGATACGCAGTATTTT.